This paragraph reports one T cell receptor (beta chain). Other DNA sequences within the sample encode an identical CDR3. Sequencing used immunoSEQ multiplex PCR; TCRdb keeps in-frame clones, though not all of them. Here the sample spans about 2 million clones, over 85% being singletons. Cells designated naive CD8 were CD45RO-negative and were positively selected for CCR7, with terminally differentiated effector memory CD45RA+ cells excluded. The sample is drawn from a study of shared clonotypes between healthy human individuals. After removal of 1 base from V and 2 bases from J, the junction contained 4 bases not matched to a gene. The germline CDR1 and CDR2 sequences are MGHRA and YSYEKL. The CDR3 extends over 15 amino acids.

The clonotype was recovered from a man aged 18 to 35 in good health. This chain joins TRBV4-1 and TRBJ2-7; 8 bases map to TRBD2. What was sequenced was naive CD8+ T cells sorted from blood. The CDR3 sequence: CASSQGPGGAYEQYF. CDR3 DNA: TGCGCCAGCAGCCAAGGACCCGGGGGGGCCTACGAGCAGTACTTC.